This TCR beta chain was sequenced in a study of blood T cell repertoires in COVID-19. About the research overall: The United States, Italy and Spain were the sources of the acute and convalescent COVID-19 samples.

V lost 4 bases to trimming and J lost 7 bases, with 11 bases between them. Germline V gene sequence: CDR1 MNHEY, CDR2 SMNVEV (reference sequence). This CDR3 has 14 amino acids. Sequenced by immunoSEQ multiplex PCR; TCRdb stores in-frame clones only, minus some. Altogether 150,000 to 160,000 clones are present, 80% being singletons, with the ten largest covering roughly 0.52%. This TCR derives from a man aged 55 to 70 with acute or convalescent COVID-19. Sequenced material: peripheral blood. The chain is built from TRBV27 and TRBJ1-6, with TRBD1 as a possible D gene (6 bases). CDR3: CASSSVQGNSPLHF. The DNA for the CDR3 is TGTGCCAGCAGTTCGGTCCAGGGGAATTCACCCCTCCACTTT.